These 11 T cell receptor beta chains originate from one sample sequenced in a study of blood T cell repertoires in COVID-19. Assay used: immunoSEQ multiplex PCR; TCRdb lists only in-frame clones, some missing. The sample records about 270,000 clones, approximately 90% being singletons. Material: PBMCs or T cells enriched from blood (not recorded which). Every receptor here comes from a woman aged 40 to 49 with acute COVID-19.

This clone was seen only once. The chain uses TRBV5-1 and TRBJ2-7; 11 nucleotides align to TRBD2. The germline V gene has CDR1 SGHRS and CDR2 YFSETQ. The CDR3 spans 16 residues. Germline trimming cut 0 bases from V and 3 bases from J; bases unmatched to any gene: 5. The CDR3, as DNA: TGCGCCAGCAGCTTGGGGGGACTAGCGGCGAGCTACGAGCAGTACTTC. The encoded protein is CASSLGGLAASYEQYF.

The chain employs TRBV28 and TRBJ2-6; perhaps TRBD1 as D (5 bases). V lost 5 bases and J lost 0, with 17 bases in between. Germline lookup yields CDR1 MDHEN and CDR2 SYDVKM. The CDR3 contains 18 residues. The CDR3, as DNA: TGTGCCAGCAGTCGCCCAGGGATACCTCGCTCTGGGGCCAACGTCCTGACTTTC. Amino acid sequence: CASSRPGIPRSGANVLTF.

The CDR3 loop is CASSTPGLGAQHF. CDR3 bases: TGTGCCAGCAGCACACCGGGTCTCGGGGCCCAGCATTTT. The chain recombines TRBV7-2 with TRBJ1-5; D gene unclear. The germline CDR1 and CDR2 sequences are SGHTA and FQGNSA. The CDR3 sequence is 13 residues long. Trimming removed 5 bases at V and 11 bases at J, with 16 bases between.

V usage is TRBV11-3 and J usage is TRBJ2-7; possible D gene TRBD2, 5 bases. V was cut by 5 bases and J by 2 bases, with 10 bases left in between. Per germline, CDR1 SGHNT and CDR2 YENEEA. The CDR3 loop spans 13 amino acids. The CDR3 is CASSLGITYEQYV. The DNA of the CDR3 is TGTGCCAGCAGCCTCGGGATCACCTACGAGCAGTACGTC.

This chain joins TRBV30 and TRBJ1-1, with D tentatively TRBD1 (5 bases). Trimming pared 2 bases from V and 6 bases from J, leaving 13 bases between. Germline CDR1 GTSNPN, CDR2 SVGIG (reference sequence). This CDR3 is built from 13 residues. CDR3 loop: CAWSLEPRAEAFF. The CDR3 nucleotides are TGTGCCTGGAGTCTGGAGCCCAGGGCTGAAGCTTTCTTT.

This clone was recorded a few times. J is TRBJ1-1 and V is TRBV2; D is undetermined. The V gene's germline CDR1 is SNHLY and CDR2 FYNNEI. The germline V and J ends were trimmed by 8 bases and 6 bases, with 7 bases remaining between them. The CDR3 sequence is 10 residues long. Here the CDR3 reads CASLRSEAFF. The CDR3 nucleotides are TGTGCCAGCCTGAGGTCTGAAGCTTTCTTT.

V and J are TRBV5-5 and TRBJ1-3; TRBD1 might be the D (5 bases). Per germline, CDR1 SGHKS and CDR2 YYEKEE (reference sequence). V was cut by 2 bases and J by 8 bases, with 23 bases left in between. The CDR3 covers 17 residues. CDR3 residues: CASSLLIVQDGLDTIYF. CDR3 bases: TGTGCCAGCAGCTTATTAATAGTACAGGACGGGCTCGACACCATATATTTT.

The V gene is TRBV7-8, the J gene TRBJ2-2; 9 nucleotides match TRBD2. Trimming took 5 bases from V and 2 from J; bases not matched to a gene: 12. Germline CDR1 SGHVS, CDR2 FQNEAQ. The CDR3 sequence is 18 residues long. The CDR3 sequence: CASSDPRGLAGNTGELFF. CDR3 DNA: TGTGCCAGCAGCGATCCCCGGGGTCTAGCGGGAAACACCGGGGAGCTGTTTTTT.

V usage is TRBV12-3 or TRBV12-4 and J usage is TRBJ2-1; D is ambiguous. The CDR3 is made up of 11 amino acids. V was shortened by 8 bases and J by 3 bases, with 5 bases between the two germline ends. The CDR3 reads CASSVYNEQFF. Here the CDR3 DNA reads TGTGCCAGCTCTGTCTACAATGAGCAGTTCTTC.

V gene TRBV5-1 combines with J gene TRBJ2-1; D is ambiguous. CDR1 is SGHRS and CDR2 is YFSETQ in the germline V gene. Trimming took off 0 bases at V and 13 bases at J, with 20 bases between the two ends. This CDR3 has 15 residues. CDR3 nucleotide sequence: TGCGCCAGCAGCTTGGTCGTTAGTCCCGCTACTACACAGTTCTTC. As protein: CASSLVVSPATTQFF.

Here the CDR3 reads CASGQRFTDTQYF. The DNA for the CDR3 is TGTGCCAGCGGACAGCGGTTCACAGATACGCAGTATTTT. The V and J genes are TRBV6-5 and TRBJ2-3; TRBD1 is a possible D gene (6 bases). The CDR3 consists of 13 residues. Germline CDR1 is MNHEY and CDR2 is SVGAGI. V lost 8 bases and J 2 bases, leaving 11 bases between the germline ends.